The 22 T cell receptor beta chains listed next were all sequenced from one sample in a study of tumor-infiltrating lymphocytes in localized non-small cell lung cancer. Clones were read by immunoSEQ multiplex PCR, and TCRdb kept only the in-frame ones, dropping some. Of approximately 16,000 clones listed, roughly 40% were seen once; the top ten hold approximately 15%. The sample consisted of lung tumor tissue. Receptors originate from a human donor with non-small cell lung cancer.

This rearrangement joins TRBV28 to TRBJ1-6; the D gene is possibly TRBD1 (6 bases). The V end lost 4 bases, the J end lost 7 bases, and 11 bases lay between the germline ends. Germline assignment: CDR1 MDHEN and CDR2 SYDVKM. The CDR3 loop spans 14 amino acids. This CDR3 reads CASSSYRVNSPLHF. DNA of the CDR3: TGTGCCAGCAGTTCCTACAGGGTCAATTCACCCCTCCACTTT.

This sequence joins TRBV5-4 and TRBJ1-6; D not resolved. V was shortened by 2 bases and J by 8 bases, with 11 bases between the two germline ends. CDR3 size: 14 residues. Germline V gene lookup returns CDR1 SGHNT and CDR2 YYREEE (reference sequence). Here the CDR3 DNA reads TGTGCCAGCAGCTTTTTCGGAGTATATTCACCCCTCCACTTT. Translated: CASSFFGVYSPLHF.

In this sample, this clone turned up a few times. V usage is TRBV19 and J usage is TRBJ1-2, with 10 bases matching TRBD1. This CDR3 is 15 amino acids long. From germline, CDR1 is LNHDA and CDR2 SQIVND (reference sequence). V was clipped by 9 bases and J by 5 bases; unmatched bases: 12. CDR3 in amino acids: CASRNRDRGLYGYTF. In nucleotides, the CDR3 is TGTGCCAGCAGAAACCGGGACAGGGGTCTATATGGCTACACCTTC.

The chain links TRBV30 to TRBJ1-2, with D possibly being TRBD1 (6 bases). The V gene's germline CDR1 is GTSNPN and CDR2 SVGIG (reference sequence). Trimming stripped 3 bases from V and 3 bases from J, with 11 bases between. There are 13 residues in the CDR3. The CDR3 loop reads CAWSIQGYYGYTF. The CDR3 coding sequence is TGTGCCTGGAGCATACAGGGTTACTATGGCTACACCTTC.

This clone is termed medium-sized (0.01 to 0.1%). The V and J genes are TRBV7-9 and TRBJ1-1, with 7 bases matching TRBD1. V lost 4 bases to trimming and J lost 2 bases; unmatched junction nucleotides: 4. The CDR3 extends over 14 amino acids. The germline gives CDR1 SEHNR, CDR2 FQNEAQ (reference sequence). The CDR3 region is CASSSDRRNTEAFF. DNA for the CDR3: TGTGCCAGCAGCTCGGACAGGAGAAACACTGAAGCTTTCTTT.

The rearrangement joins TRBV20-1 to TRBJ1-1; D is unclear. Looked up from germline, CDR1 is DFQATT and CDR2 is SNEGSKA (reference sequence). The V end was cut by 4 bases, the J end by 6 bases, with 9 bases between. This CDR3 has 11 amino acids. The CDR3 loop is CSAILGPEAFF. CDR3 bases: TGCAGTGCTATCCTTGGCCCTGAAGCTTTCTTT.

The chain combines TRBV9 with TRBJ2-1, with TRBD2 as a possible D gene (7 bases). This CDR3 has 16 amino acids. Trimming removed 1 base from V and 10 bases from J, with 21 bases in between. The V gene's germline CDR1 is SGDLS and CDR2 YYNGEE. Here the CDR3 reads CASSVPGEGFGREQFF. Written as DNA, the CDR3 is TGTGCCAGCAGCGTACCAGGGGAGGGTTTTGGCAGGGAGCAGTTCTTC.

V gene TRBV7-3 combines with J gene TRBJ2-5; 11 bases fit TRBD2. Losses at the gene ends were 4 bases for V and 5 bases for J; bases not matched to a gene: 6. Germline loops: CDR1 SGHTA, CDR2 FQGTGA. The CDR3 contains 15 residues. For the CDR3, the DNA is TGTGCCAGCAGCTCTATAGCGGGGGGGCTGGAGACCCAGTACTTC. This gives the protein CASSSIAGGLETQYF.

This clone was seen a handful of times. This chain uses TRBV29-1 with TRBJ2-1, with 7 bases lining up with TRBD1. V shed 7 bases, J shed 1 base, and the junction held 10 bases outside the gene matches. This CDR3 contains 15 residues. CDR1 SQVTM and CDR2 ANQGSEA come from the germline V gene. The DNA for the CDR3 is TGCAGCGCCGAGAAACGGGACAGATCCTACAATGAGCAGTTCTTC. Its translation is CSAEKRDRSYNEQFF.

This rearrangement joins TRBV6-5 to TRBJ2-7; D ambiguous. V dropped 5 bases and J dropped 2 bases, with 4 bases sitting between them. CDR3 size: 11 residues. In germline, CDR1 is MNHEY, CDR2 SVGAGI. The CDR3 DNA is TGTGCCAGCAGTCGAACCTACGAGCAGTACTTC. Its translation is CASSRTYEQYF.

CDR3 residues: CASSFGTDYGYTF. The CDR3 DNA reads TGCGCCAGCAGCTTCGGGACGGACTATGGCTACACCTTC. V is TRBV5-1 and J is TRBJ1-2; tentative D call: TRBD1 (5 bases). CDR1 and CDR2 from the germline V gene are SGHRS and YFSETQ. The V and J ends lost 2 bases and 3 bases respectively, with 8 bases between them. This CDR3 has 13 residues.

A few counts support this clone. The gene calls are TRBV19 and TRBJ1-2; D gene ambiguous. The CDR3 length is 14 residues. Looked up from germline, CDR1 is LNHDA and CDR2 is SQIVND (reference sequence). Trimming left V 1 base short and J 4 bases short, with 10 bases between. CDR3 DNA sequence: TGTGCCAGTAGTATAGTGCGACCTCGCTATGGCTACACCTTC. Translating it yields CASSIVRPRYGYTF.

CDR3 sequence: CASSLDQYGYTF. Written as DNA, the CDR3 is TGTGCCAGCAGCTTGGATCAGTATGGCTACACCTTC. V is TRBV5-8 and J is TRBJ1-2, with no clear D. Trimming took 0 bases from V and 5 from J, leaving 5 bases between them. This CDR3 contains 12 residues. Germline V gene data show CDR1 as SGHTS and CDR2 as YDEGEE.

This clone was picked up a small number of times. The rearrangement uses TRBV9 and TRBJ1-4, with D perhaps TRBD1 (5 bases). Deletions cut 4 bases from V and 6 bases from J, with 10 bases between. Germline CDR1 reads SGDLS; CDR2 reads YYNGEE. The CDR3 extends over 13 amino acids. As DNA, the CDR3 is TGTGCCAGCAGCCCGGACACTTATGAAAAACTGTTTTTT. Its protein product is CASSPDTYEKLFF. Full variable domain (rest looked up from reference TRBV9 and TRBJ1-4): DSGVTQTPKHLITATGQRVTLRCSPRSGDLSVYWYQQSLDQGLQFLIQYYNGEERAKGNILERFSAQQFPDLHSELNLSSLELGDSALYFCASSPDTYEKLFFGSGTQLSVL.

The chain links TRBV6-6 to TRBJ1-6, with D perhaps TRBD1 (5 bases). Trimming took off 7 bases at V and 4 bases at J, with 14 bases between the two ends. Per the germline V gene, CDR1 is MNHNY and CDR2 is SVGAGI (reference sequence). This CDR3 region has 15 residues. CDR3 DNA: TGTGCCAGCAACGCCCAGGGAGGGTATAATTCACCCCTCCACTTT. This sequence encodes CASNAQGGYNSPLHF.

This chain links TRBV7-6 with TRBJ2-1; 8 nucleotides align to TRBD2. Germline V CDR1 and CDR2: SGHVS, FNYEAQ. This CDR3 has 17 amino acids. The trim removed 1 base at V and 1 base at J, leaving 6 bases unmatched. The CDR3 DNA reads TGTGCCAGCAGCTTAGGGAATCGGGGGGGGTCCTACAATGAGCAGTTCTTC. Translated, it gives CASSLGNRGGSYNEQFF. The whole variable domain, filled in from reference TRBV7-6 and TRBJ2-1, reads GAGVSQSPRYKVTKRGQDVALRCDPISGHVSLYWYRQALGQGPEFLTYFNYEAQQDKSGLPNDRFSAERPEGSISTLTIQRTEQRDSAMYRCASSLGNRGGSYNEQFFGPGTRLTVL.

CDR3 amino acids: CASRNGLAVSNEQFF. CDR3 DNA sequence: TGTGCCAGCAGAAACGGACTAGCGGTTTCCAATGAGCAGTTCTTC. The chain uses TRBV28 and TRBJ2-1; 10 bases are a match to TRBD2. J lost 6 bases, V lost 6 bases, and 8 bases had no gene match. The CDR3 is made up of 15 amino acids. Germline lookup yields CDR1 MDHEN and CDR2 SYDVKM.

The chain joins TRBV27 to TRBJ2-3, with TRBD2 identical over 7 bases. V trimming: 6 bases; J trimming: 4 bases; junction bases outside the gene matches: 16. CDR3 length: 17 amino acids. Germline loops: CDR1 MNHEY, CDR2 SMNVEV (reference sequence). CDR3 sequence (DNA): TGTGCCAGCAGCCAACCCCTTGGACTAGATCACTCAGATACGCAGTATTTT. Encoded protein: CASSQPLGLDHSDTQYF.

This clone was detected a few times. The rearrangement uses TRBV15 and TRBJ1-1; D is uncertain. This CDR3 region has 14 residues. Trimming cost V 6 bases and J 3 bases, with 14 bases left between them. CDR1 and CDR2 (germline): LNHNV, YYDKDF (reference sequence). DNA of the CDR3: TGTGCCACCAGTACCCGGACTGGGGACACTGAAGCTTTCTTT. This translates into CATSTRTGDTEAFF.

This chain uses TRBV19 with TRBJ2-1; D might be TRBD1 or TRBD2, each matching 7 bases. Germline CDR1 reads LNHDA; CDR2 reads SQIVND (reference sequence). Trimming pared 8 bases from V and 6 bases from J, leaving 20 bases between. This CDR3 spans 15 amino acids. This chain's CDR3 is CASYGEGQPFNEQFF. The CDR3 bases are TGTGCCAGTTATGGGGAGGGACAGCCATTCAATGAGCAGTTCTTC.

This chain uses TRBV7-3 with TRBJ2-7; 8 bases map to TRBD2. The CDR3 spans 14 residues. Germline values: CDR1 SGHTA, CDR2 FQGTGA. J was trimmed by 7 bases and V by 0 bases; bases with no gene match: 5. The CDR3 DNA follows: TGTGCCAGCAGCTTAACCGGGGGGGCCGAGGAGCAGTACTTC. Its translation: CASSLTGGAEEQYF.

The J gene is TRBJ2-1, the V gene TRBV6-5; 8 bases line up with TRBD1. From germline, CDR1 is MNHEY and CDR2 SVGAGI. V trimming: 5 bases; J trimming: 8 bases; junction bases outside the gene matches: 11. The CDR3 length is 15 residues. In DNA form, the CDR3 reads TGTGCCAGCAGTAGGTTTCGGACAGGGTGGGATGAGCAGTTCTTC. Residues: CASSRFRTGWDEQFF.